One and the same sample provided the 32 T cell receptor beta chains below, sequenced in a study of CD8 T cells in ankylosing spondylitis. MiXCR, run by TCRdb on the 5' RACE reads, gives a single entry per CDR3 protein. The table records about 240,000 distinct CDR3 sequences, about 9.1% of them present only once. The sample consisted of blood, either unsorted or a sorted T cell fraction (not recorded which). Receptors were obtained from a male donor with ankylosing spondylitis or in good health (not recorded which).

This clonotype was counted between two and nine times. This sequence joins TRBV7-3 and TRBJ2-1; 16 bases align to TRBD2. CDR3 length equals 17 residues. Per germline, CDR1 SGHTA and CDR2 FQGTGA. The junction had 3 bases not matched to a gene; V was cut back by 4 bases and J by 3 bases. The CDR3 protein is CASSSGLAGGRYNEQFF. The CDR3 DNA reads TGTGCCAGCAGCTCGGGACTAGCGGGAGGGCGCTACAATGAGCAGTTCTTC.

This clonotype was seen ten or more times. The J gene is TRBJ1-5, the V gene TRBV19; 7 bases fit TRBD1. Germline-derived CDR1 and CDR2 are LNHDA and SQIVND (reference sequence). J gave up 4 bases and V 10 bases, and 13 bases lay outside the gene matches. The CDR3 loop spans 15 amino acids. The CDR3 is CATRTGPSLNQPQHF. CDR3 in DNA: TGTGCCACAAGGACAGGTCCTTCATTAAATCAGCCCCAGCATTTT.

This clonotype was seen ten or more times. The chain recombines TRBV20-1 with TRBJ1-1; no reliable D call. Trimming removed 2 bases at V and 1 base at J, with 2 bases between. This CDR3 region has 11 residues. Germline CDR1 reads DFQATT; CDR2 reads SNEGSKA (reference sequence). CDR3 loop: CSARRNTEAFF. The CDR3 bases are TGCAGTGCTAGACGGAACACTGAAGCTTTCTTT.

Many counts were recorded for this clonotype. The chain employs TRBV7-2 and TRBJ2-3, with 10 positions matching TRBD2. Germline V gene sequence: CDR1 SGHTA, CDR2 FQGNSA. The trim removed 3 bases at V and 7 bases at J, leaving 7 bases unmatched. The CDR3 extends over 15 amino acids. CDR3 bases: TGTGCCAGCAGCTTCCCCCTAGCGGGAGCCCATACGCAGTATTTT. Translation: CASSFPLAGAHTQYF. Using reference TRBV7-2 and TRBJ2-3 for the parts outside the CDR3, the full variable domain is GAGVSQSPSNKVTEKGKDVELRCDPISGHTALYWYRQSLGQGLEFLIYFQGNSAPDKSGLPSDRFSAERTGGSVSTLTIQRTQQEDSAVYLCASSFPLAGAHTQYFGPGTRLTVL.

This clonotype has only a few counts. CDR3: CASSLALAGAGANVLTF. CDR3 bases: TGCGCCAGCAGCTTGGCATTAGCGGGAGCTGGGGCCAACGTCCTGACTTTC. The chain employs TRBV5-1 and TRBJ2-6; TRBD2 matches 9 bases. The V and J ends lost 0 bases and 2 bases, in that order; junction bases with no gene match: 3. The CDR3 loop spans 17 amino acids. Germline V gene sequence: CDR1 SGHRS, CDR2 YFSETQ.

The chain employs TRBV9 and TRBJ2-3, with D perhaps given as TRBD1 or TRBD2 (7 bases each). V lost 2 bases to trimming and J lost 4 bases, with 17 bases between them. The CDR3 runs 16 residues. The V gene's germline CDR1 is SGDLS and CDR2 YYNGEE. The CDR3 nucleotides are TGTGCCAGCAGCGTTGCAGGGGGGGCCAGGGCAGATACGCAGTATTTT. Residues: CASSVAGGARADTQYF.

This clonotype has at least ten counts. The chain couples TRBV18 to TRBJ2-7; 10 positions match TRBD2. There are 14 residues in the CDR3. Per the germline V gene, CDR1 is KGHSH and CDR2 is LQKENI. V lost 3 bases to trimming and J lost 3 bases; unmatched junction nucleotides: 2. The CDR3, as DNA: TGTGCCAGCTCACCTTCTAGCGGGAGCTACGAGCAGTACTTC. Amino acid sequence: CASSPSSGSYEQYF.

In this sample, this clonotype turned up many times. The rearrangement uses TRBV29-1 and TRBJ1-1; D remains unclear. CDR3 length equals 14 residues. The ends were cut back, 6 bases at V and 1 base at J, with 15 bases in the middle. Germline V gene sequence: CDR1 SQVTM, CDR2 ANQGSEA. The CDR3 DNA follows: TGCAGCGTCCCCGAGGTACGGAGGAACACTGAAGCTTTCTTT. It is translated as CSVPEVRRNTEAFF.

There are many counts of this clonotype. The chain carries TRBV7-9 and TRBJ2-3, with TRBD2 matching over 14 bases. The germline V gene encodes CDR1 SEHNR and CDR2 FQNEAQ (reference sequence). The CDR3 is 17 residues long. V lost 5 bases to trimming and J lost 1 base; unmatched junction nucleotides: 5. CDR3 sequence (DNA): TGTGCCAGCAGCGAGGGACTAGCGGGAGTTGGCACAGATACGCAGTATTTT. Protein sequence: CASSEGLAGVGTDTQYF.

This clonotype has at least ten counts. The chain uses TRBV9 and TRBJ2-3; TRBD2 agrees at 7 bases. The CDR3 length is 15 residues. With 6 bases clipped from V and 0 bases from J, the junction kept 7 bases outside the gene matches. CDR1 and CDR2 (germline): SGDLS, YYNGEE. The DNA for the CDR3 is TGTGCCAGCAACCCTGGCGGGAGCAGCACAGATACGCAGTATTTT. Translation gives CASNPGGSSTDTQYF.

V is TRBV29-1 and J is TRBJ1-2; no clear D gene. V dropped 2 bases and J dropped 2 bases, with 18 bases sitting between them. Germline V gene data show CDR1 as SQVTM and CDR2 as ANQGSEA. This CDR3 has 16 amino acids. CDR3 amino acids: CSVEFPARLLNYGYTF. CDR3 bases: TGCAGCGTTGAATTCCCGGCCAGGCTATTAAACTATGGCTACACCTTC.

This clonotype was counted at least ten times. J is TRBJ2-7 and V is TRBV7-9; tentatively, D is TRBD1 or TRBD2 (5 bases each). This CDR3 comprises 14 residues. Germline V gene data show CDR1 as SEHNR and CDR2 as FQNEAQ (reference sequence). V was shortened by 4 bases and J by 3 bases, with 13 bases between the two germline ends. The CDR3 sequence is CASSSREEGYEQYF. The CDR3 DNA follows: TGTGCCAGCAGCTCCAGGGAAGAGGGCTACGAGCAGTACTTC.

This clonotype was seen repeatedly, ten times or more. The rearrangement links TRBV12-3 or TRBV12-4 to TRBJ1-1; no clear D gene. Deletions cut 3 bases from V and 0 bases from J, with 5 bases between. The CDR3 covers 13 residues. In DNA form, the CDR3 reads TGTGCCAGCAGTTTTCAGATGAACACTGAAGCTTTCTTT. Translation: CASSFQMNTEAFF.

This clonotype was detected only a few times. A read error is possible here, since a much larger clone lies one base away. DNA of the CDR3: TGTGCCCCCAGTGATGGACTAGCGGGAAGCAATGAGCAGTTCTTC. This gives the protein CAPSDGLAGSNEQFF. The chain recombines TRBV24-1 with TRBJ2-1; TRBD2 matches 12 bases. The germline V gene encodes CDR1 KGHDR and CDR2 SFDVKD. CDR3 length: 15 residues.

This clonotype was recorded at least ten times. The chain joins TRBV5-1 to TRBJ2-3; TRBD1 is a possible D gene (6 bases). Trimming stripped 5 bases from V and 0 bases from J, with 16 bases between. The germline CDR1 and CDR2 sequences are SGHRS and YFSETQ. The CDR3 loop spans 16 amino acids. The DNA of the CDR3 is TGCGCCAGCAGACCTGGGGGCCAGGCTAGCACAGATACGCAGTATTTT. Its protein product is CASRPGGQASTDTQYF.

This clonotype was detected many times. The V and J genes are TRBV14 and TRBJ1-2, with TRBD1 as a possible D gene (5 bases). Per the germline V gene, CDR1 is SGHDN and CDR2 is FVKESK. V was trimmed by 0 bases and J by 4 bases, leaving 9 bases between them. This CDR3 spans 14 amino acids. The CDR3 DNA reads TGTGCCAGCAGCCAAGAGGGACGGTTCTATGGCTACACCTTC. Its protein is CASSQEGRFYGYTF.

There are a few counts of this clonotype. The J gene is TRBJ1-1, the V gene TRBV12-3 or TRBV12-4, with D uncertain. The CDR3 length is 16 residues. Trimming left V 4 bases short and J 3 bases short, with 18 bases between. CDR3 sequence reads: CASSSGPTLTDTEAFF. The CDR3, as DNA: TGTGCCAGCAGTTCCGGCCCTACGCTGACGGACACTGAAGCTTTCTTT.

This clonotype was counted ten times or more. This sequence joins TRBV29-1 and TRBJ1-1; TRBD1 matches at 7 bases. Trimming took 3 bases from V and 3 from J; bases not matched to a gene: 4. Germline-derived CDR1 and CDR2 are SQVTM and ANQGSEA. The CDR3 contains 13 residues. DNA for the CDR3: TGCAGCGTTGACGCAGGGGGGGACACTGAAGCTTTCTTT. Residues: CSVDAGGDTEAFF. Using reference TRBV29-1 and TRBJ1-1 for the parts outside the CDR3, the full variable domain is SAVISQKPSRDICQRGTSLTIQCQVDSQVTMMFWYRQQPGQSLTLIATANQGSEATYESGFVIDKFPISRPNLTFSTLTVSNMSPEDSSIYLCSVDAGGDTEAFFGQGTRLTVV.

The rearrangement links TRBV5-6 to TRBJ2-2; D assignment may be TRBD1 or TRBD2 (5 bases each). The CDR3 loop spans 16 amino acids. V was pared by 4 bases and J by 0 bases, with 13 bases between. Germline V gives CDR1 SGHDT, CDR2 YYEEEE. CDR3: CASSRPGTTNTGELFF. CDR3 nucleotides: TGTGCCAGCAGCCGCCCCGGGACCACGAACACCGGGGAGCTGTTTTTT.

This clonotype has a count of ten or more. The chain carries TRBV12-3 or TRBV12-4 and TRBJ2-2, with 12 bases fitting TRBD2. V was clipped by 7 bases and J by 0 bases; unmatched bases: 9. The CDR3 spans 18 residues. The CDR3 sequence: CASNPGTSGLANTGELFF. CDR3 sequence (DNA): TGTGCCAGCAACCCCGGGACTAGCGGGCTCGCGAACACCGGGGAGCTGTTTTTT.

Concerning this clonotype: A read error may explain this, as a much larger clone is one base away. V and J are TRBV20-1 and TRBJ2-1; 14 bases line up with TRBD2. There are 16 residues in the CDR3. Germline V CDR1 and CDR2: DFQATT, SNEGSKA (reference sequence). CDR3 nucleotide sequence: TGCAGTGCTAGGGGGACTAGCGGGAGCTCCTACAATGAGCAGATCTTC. Residues: CSARGTSGSSYNEQIF.

In this sample, this clonotype turned up a few times. The rearrangement uses TRBV20-1 and TRBJ1-6; the match to TRBD1 covers 8 bases. The germline V gene has CDR1 DFQATT and CDR2 SNEGSKA (reference sequence). The CDR3 runs to 16 residues. Trimming cost V 0 bases and J 7 bases; bases outside gene matches: 8. CDR3 sequence: CSARDIQGGHNSPLHF. The CDR3 nucleotides read TGCAGTGCTAGAGATATACAGGGGGGACACAATTCACCCCTCCACTTT.

This clonotype appeared many times. This chain uses TRBV9 with TRBJ1-5; D call uncertain. The CDR3 spans 13 residues. The V end was cut by 2 bases, the J end by 0 bases, with 3 bases between. Germline V gene lookup returns CDR1 SGDLS and CDR2 YYNGEE. DNA of the CDR3: TGTGCCAGCAGCGTGGGTAGCAATCAGCCCCAGCATTTT. It is translated as CASSVGSNQPQHF. Variable domain in full (rest from reference TRBV9 and TRBJ1-5): DSGVTQTPKHLITATGQRVTLRCSPRSGDLSVYWYQQSLDQGLQFLIQYYNGEERAKGNILERFSAQQFPDLHSELNLSSLELGDSALYFCASSVGSNQPQHFGDGTRLSIL.

This clonotype came up a few times. The chain carries TRBV11-2 and TRBJ2-7; tentative D call: TRBD1 (5 bases). CDR1 and CDR2 from the germline V gene are SGHAT and FQNNGV. Deletions cut 5 bases from V and 6 bases from J, with 14 bases between. The CDR3 totals 13 residues. The CDR3 sequence: CASSPRQGSEQYF. The CDR3 DNA reads TGTGCCAGCAGCCCACGGCAGGGATCCGAGCAGTACTTC.

The V and J genes are TRBV11-2 and TRBJ1-1, with D hard to call. The CDR3 length is 16 residues. Deletions cut 1 base from V and 1 base from J, with 13 bases between. Germline V gives CDR1 SGHAT, CDR2 FQNNGV. The CDR3 region has the DNA TGTGCCAGCAGCTTAGTTGGGAGGCGCACGAACACTGAAGCTTTCTTT. This codes for CASSLVGRRTNTEAFF.

This sequence joins TRBV12-3 or TRBV12-4 and TRBJ2-1; D uncertain. This CDR3 is built from 16 residues. The ends were cut back, 3 bases at V and 0 bases at J, with 12 bases in the middle. The DNA of the CDR3 is TGTGCCAGCAGTTTCCTGACGGCAAGCTCCTACAATGAGCAGTTCTTC. It yields the protein CASSFLTASSYNEQFF.

At least ten counts were recorded for this clonotype. The chain is built from TRBV24-1 and TRBJ2-3; D perhaps matches TRBD2 (5 bases). Trimming left V 2 bases short and J 5 bases short, with 13 bases between. The CDR3 is 15 amino acids. Germline V gene sequence: CDR1 KGHDR, CDR2 SFDVKD. CDR3 residues: CATSDSGLEGDTQYF. CDR3 nucleotide sequence: TGTGCCACCAGTGATTCAGGCCTCGAGGGAGATACGCAGTATTTT.

This clonotype was observed at least ten times. The chain carries TRBV5-1 and TRBJ2-2, with 10 bases identical to TRBD2. In germline, CDR1 is SGHRS, CDR2 YFSETQ. The CDR3 extends over 20 amino acids. V lost 4 bases to trimming and J lost 0 bases; unmatched junction nucleotides: 15. CDR3 in amino acids: CASSARPLTSGSSNTGELFF. In nucleotides, the CDR3 is TGCGCCAGCAGCGCCCGGCCCTTGACTAGCGGGTCCTCGAACACCGGGGAGCTGTTTTTT.

The genes are TRBV7-9 and TRBJ2-7, with D possibly TRBD2 on 5 matching bases. Germline V gene data show CDR1 as SEHNR and CDR2 as FQNEAQ (reference sequence). The ends were cut back, 3 bases at V and 2 bases at J, with 11 bases in the middle. The CDR3 consists of 14 residues. The DNA of the CDR3 is TGTGCCAGCAGCTTTGACTATTTCCCCTACGAGCAGTACTTC. This sequence encodes CASSFDYFPYEQYF.

At least ten counts were recorded for this clonotype. This chain links TRBV20-1 with TRBJ1-4; the D is unclear. Trimming cost V 0 bases and J 7 bases, with 15 bases left between them. CDR3 length: 15 amino acids. The germline gives CDR1 DFQATT, CDR2 SNEGSKA (reference sequence). The CDR3 sequence: CSARDRPVLGEKLFF. The CDR3 DNA is TGCAGTGCTAGAGATCGCCCCGTCCTGGGTGAAAAACTGTTTTTT.

This clonotype was picked up many times. The rearrangement joins TRBV25-1 to TRBJ2-3; no reliable D call. The V and J ends lost 4 bases and 0 bases respectively, with 5 bases between them. CDR1 is MGHDK and CDR2 is SYGVNS in the germline V gene. The CDR3 covers 13 residues. The CDR3 DNA reads as TGTGCCAGCAGTGGCTCTAGCACAGATACGCAGTATTTT. It is translated as CASSGSSTDTQYF.

This clonotype was seen at least ten times. The chain uses TRBV20-1 and TRBJ2-4; TRBD2 aligns across 11 bases. The V segment lost 1 base and the J segment 4 bases; nucleotides outside the gene matches: 3. CDR3 length equals 15 residues. Per the germline V gene, CDR1 is DFQATT and CDR2 is SNEGSKA (reference sequence). CDR3 region: CSARVTSGVKNIQYF. CDR3 sequence (DNA): TGCAGTGCTAGAGTGACTAGCGGGGTAAAAAACATTCAGTACTTC.